The clone carrying this TCR beta chain was observed a handful of times. Its antigen remains unidentified. Since a much larger clone is just one base distant, this may be a read error. V trimming: 4 bases; J trimming: 4 bases; junction bases outside the gene matches: 8. The CDR3 has 16 amino acids. The germline V gene has CDR1 MGHRA and CDR2 YSYEKL. Healthy bone marrow donors made up the donor group. The PCR contained 60 Vbeta and 13 Jbeta primers. The assay was immunoSEQ multiplex PCR, and TCRdb's table has in-frame clones only and misses some. Among 220,000 or so clones, roughly 75% were seen once, and the ten largest hold 1.8%. These data are taken from a study of cytomegalovirus exposure and HLA in healthy donors. General study results and limits: It was reported that the classifier diagnosed cytomegalovirus status with high specificity and sensitivity in both the original and validation cohorts.

This clonotype originated in a woman in her 30s in good health and CMV-seronegative. Sequencing was performed on PBMCs. This chain uses TRBV4-1 with TRBJ2-5; TRBD2 aligns across 11 bases. In DNA, the CDR3 is TGCGCCAGCAGCCCAAGGGGGCTAGCGGGAGGAGAGACCCAGTACTTC. Amino acids: CASSPRGLAGGETQYF.